A single sample is the source of the 24 T cell receptor beta chains below, sequenced in a study of cytomegalovirus exposure and HLA in healthy donors. The PCR employed 60 Vbeta primers together with 13 Jbeta primers. Measured with immunoSEQ multiplex PCR; TCRdb has only the in-frame clones, and not every one. The sample lists over 150,000 clones; roughly 82% were seen once. The sample comprised PBMCs. These receptors were collected from a girl aged 10 to 17 in good health and CMV-seropositive.

V and J are TRBV27 and TRBJ2-2, with D perhaps TRBD1 (5 bases). The V end lost 10 bases, the J end lost 2 bases, and 11 bases lay between the germline ends. The germline CDR1 and CDR2 sequences are MNHEY and SMNVEV (reference sequence). The CDR3 totals 13 residues. The DNA of the CDR3 is TGTGCCACCAAGGACACAAACACCGGGGAGCTGTTTTTT. This gives the protein CATKDTNTGELFF.

The chain links TRBV28 to TRBJ1-5, with a weak D call TRBD1 (5 bases). CDR3 length: 15 amino acids. From germline, CDR1 is MDHEN and CDR2 SYDVKM. V lost 6 bases to trimming and J lost 1 base, with 13 bases between them. DNA of the CDR3: TGTGCCAGCAGCGGGCGCGGGGCGAGCAATCAGCCCCAGCATTTT. It is translated as CASSGRGASNQPQHF. The variable domain in full, with the rest retrieved from reference TRBV28 and TRBJ1-5, is DVKVTQSSRYLVKRTGEKVFLECVQDMDHENMFWYRQDPGLGLRLIYFSYDVKMKEKGDIPEGYSVSREKKERFSLILESASTNQTSMYLCASSGRGASNQPQHFGDGTRLSIL.

This clone was counted between two and nine times. The V and J genes are TRBV4-1 and TRBJ2-4, with D possibly TRBD2 on 6 matching bases. V lost 5 bases and J lost 0, with 20 bases in between. The CDR3 sequence is 18 residues long. The germline V gene has CDR1 MGHRA and CDR2 YSYEKL. The CDR3 DNA reads TGCGCCAGCAGCAAGGGCGCGGGGACCCCCTTAGCCAAAAACATTCAGTACTTC. Protein: CASSKGAGTPLAKNIQYF.

J is TRBJ2-1 and V is TRBV30, with TRBD1 identical over 7 bases. Per germline, CDR1 GTSNPN and CDR2 SVGIG (reference sequence). The trim removed 3 bases at V and 2 bases at J, leaving 10 bases unmatched. The CDR3 spans 16 residues. The CDR3 is CAWRGDSPYAYNEQFF. The CDR3 bases are TGTGCCTGGAGGGGGGACAGTCCTTACGCCTACAATGAGCAGTTCTTC.

The chain recombines TRBV5-1 with TRBJ2-5; 11 bases are a match to TRBD2. The trim removed 4 bases at V and 1 base at J, leaving 6 bases unmatched. Germline CDR1 reads SGHRS; CDR2 reads YFSETQ. The CDR3 covers 16 residues. The CDR3 loop reads CASSPGLAGTQETQYF. As DNA, the CDR3 is TGCGCCAGCAGCCCAGGACTAGCGGGCACCCAAGAGACCCAGTACTTC.

This clone was detected only a few times. The chain employs TRBV18 and TRBJ2-7, with 8 bases aligning to TRBD1. This CDR3 is built from 13 residues. The V segment lost 4 bases and the J segment 4 bases; nucleotides outside the gene matches: 3. Germline V lookup: CDR1 KGHSH, CDR2 LQKENI. The CDR3: CASSLDREYEQYF. DNA of the CDR3: TGTGCCAGCTCACTGGACAGGGAGTACGAGCAGTACTTC.

CDR3 in amino acids: CATSPRTSGGSEQFF. The DNA for the CDR3 is TGTGCCACCAGCCCCCGGACTAGCGGGGGAAGTGAGCAGTTCTTC. This chain connects TRBV15 to TRBJ2-1; 13 bases are shared with TRBD2. The length of the CDR3 is 15 residues. Looked up from germline, CDR1 is LNHNV and CDR2 is YYDKDF (reference sequence). V was pared by 5 bases and J by 9 bases, with 7 bases of the junction left unmatched. Drawing the rest from reference TRBV15 and TRBJ2-1, the complete variable domain is DAMVIQNPRYQVTQFGKPVTLSCSQTLNHNVMYWYQQKSSQAPKLLFHYYDKDFNNEADTPDNFQSRRPNTSFCFLDIRSPGLGDTAMYLCATSPRTSGGSEQFFGPGTRLTVL.

The rearrangement links TRBV19 to TRBJ1-1, with unresolved D. Per germline, CDR1 LNHDA and CDR2 SQIVND (reference sequence). The CDR3 covers 13 residues. V was clipped by 3 bases and J by 3 bases, with 8 bases between them. The CDR3 coding sequence is TGTGCCAGTAGTATCAGGAGGTACACTGAAGCTTTCTTT. Encoded protein: CASSIRRYTEAFF. Using reference TRBV19 and TRBJ1-1 for the parts outside the CDR3, the full variable domain is DGGITQSPKYLFRKEGQNVTLSCEQNLNHDAMYWYRQDPGQGLRLIYYSQIVNDFQKGDIAEGYSVSREKKESFPLTVTSAQKNPTAFYLCASSIRRYTEAFFGQGTRLTVV.

This CDR3 reads CASSLTEGGSYEQYF. CDR3 DNA: TGTGCCAGCAGCTTAACGGAAGGGGGCTCCTACGAGCAGTACTTC. The chain couples TRBV7-2 to TRBJ2-7; tentative D call: TRBD1 (6 bases). Germline V lookup: CDR1 SGHTA, CDR2 FQGNSA. This CDR3 has 15 residues. V was cut by 2 bases and J by 0 bases, with 11 bases left in between.

Turning to this clone: Compared with germline, one end of the junction differs, possibly owing to a read error. The chain's CDR3 is CASSNPARGGSNEQYF. DNA of the CDR3: TGTGCCAGCAGCAACCCCGCCAGGGGCGGCTCCAACGAGCAGTACTTC. The rearrangement links TRBV28 to TRBJ2-7; D is perhaps TRBD1 (6 bases). The CDR3 consists of 16 residues. Germline lookup yields CDR1 MDHEN and CDR2 SYDVKM.

The chain has TRBV13 and TRBJ2-3; no firm D call. The germline V gene has CDR1 PRHDT and CDR2 FYEKMQ (reference sequence). V lost 5 bases and J lost 11, with 17 bases in between. This CDR3 comprises 13 residues. CDR3 residues: CASSPMGVQGQYF. CDR3 bases: TGTGCCAGCAGCCCTATGGGCGTACAAGGGCAGTATTTT. Drawing the rest from reference TRBV13 and TRBJ2-3, the complete variable domain is AAGVIQSPRHLIKEKRETATLKCYPIPRHDTVYWYQQGPGQDPQFLISFYEKMQSDKGSIPDRFSAQQFSDYHSELNMSSLELGDSALYFCASSPMGVQGQYFGPGTRLTVL.

The chain couples TRBV18 to TRBJ2-1; 8 nucleotides align to TRBD1. The V gene's germline CDR1 is KGHSH and CDR2 LQKENI. CDR3 length: 14 amino acids. The junction had 2 bases not matched to a gene; V was cut back by 2 bases and J by 5 bases. The CDR3 DNA is TGTGCCAGCTCACCATCGGACAGGGACAATGAGCAGTTCTTC. It codes for CASSPSDRDNEQFF.

This clone was counted a few times. V is TRBV15 and J is TRBJ1-1; D possibly corresponds to TRBD1 (5 bases). Trimming removed 1 base from V and 4 bases from J, with 10 bases in between. Germline V gene lookup returns CDR1 LNHNV and CDR2 YYDKDF (reference sequence). There are 14 residues in the CDR3. The chain's CDR3 is CATSRARDGTEAFF. Written as DNA, the CDR3 is TGTGCCACCAGCAGAGCCAGGGATGGCACTGAAGCTTTCTTT.

This sequence joins TRBV27 and TRBJ2-5; 11 positions agree with TRBD1. J gave up 4 bases and V 5 bases, and 6 bases lay outside the gene matches. CDR3 size: 15 residues. The V gene's germline CDR1 is MNHEY and CDR2 SMNVEV (reference sequence). DNA of the CDR3: TGTGCCAGCAGTATGGGGACAGGGGGAATAGAGACCCAGTACTTC. Its translation is CASSMGTGGIETQYF.

This chain joins TRBV14 and TRBJ1-4, with a tentative D call TRBD1 (5 bases). V was shortened by 4 bases and J by 4 bases, with 13 bases between the two germline ends. The CDR3 loop spans 15 amino acids. Germline lookup yields CDR1 SGHDN and CDR2 FVKESK. This CDR3 is CASSPRTRGNEKLFF. The CDR3 DNA reads TGTGCCAGCAGCCCAAGAACAAGGGGTAATGAAAAACTGTTTTTT. The full variable domain, its missing parts supplied by reference TRBV14 and TRBJ1-4, is EAGVTQFPSHSVIEKGQTVTLRCDPISGHDNLYWYRRVMGKEIKFLLHFVKESKQDESGMPNNRFLAERTGGTYSTLKVQPAELEDSGVYFCASSPRTRGNEKLFFGSGTQLSVL.

The J gene is TRBJ2-7, the V gene TRBV9; TRBD1 is a possible D gene (5 bases). The V end was cut by 3 bases, the J end by 6 bases, with 13 bases between. The CDR3 loop spans 13 amino acids. Germline V CDR1 and CDR2: SGDLS, YYNGEE. Here the CDR3 reads CASSGWGGSEQYF. CDR3 nucleotide sequence: TGTGCCAGCAGCGGCTGGGGCGGCTCCGAGCAGTACTTC.

The rearrangement uses TRBV27 and TRBJ1-1, with 7 positions matching TRBD1. The CDR3 is 14 amino acids. Germline CDR1 and CDR2: MNHEY and SMNVEV (reference sequence). Unmatched junction bases numbered 5, after V lost 3 bases and J lost 4 bases. CDR3 sequence: CASSLVQGSTEAFF. CDR3 in DNA: TGTGCCAGCAGTTTGGTACAGGGGAGCACTGAAGCTTTCTTT.

Here the CDR3 reads CASRETGISYEQYF. DNA for the CDR3: TGTGCCAGCAGGGAGACAGGGATCTCCTACGAGCAGTACTTC. The genes are TRBV28 and TRBJ2-7; TRBD1 matches 7 bases. J gave up 0 bases and V 6 bases, and 5 bases lay outside the gene matches. The CDR3 is 14 residues long. Germline loops: CDR1 MDHEN, CDR2 SYDVKM.

The chain links TRBV28 to TRBJ2-7; no clear D gene. V lost 1 base and J lost 5, with 12 bases in between. CDR3 length: 14 amino acids. Germline CDR1 and CDR2: MDHEN and SYDVKM. The CDR3 nucleotides read TGTGCCAGCAGTTTATACGAGCAGCGAAACGAGCAGTACTTC. Amino acids: CASSLYEQRNEQYF.

The chain couples TRBV9 to TRBJ2-7; D is perhaps TRBD2 (7 bases). V lost 0 bases to trimming and J lost 2 bases, with 21 bases between them. Per the germline V gene, CDR1 is SGDLS and CDR2 is YYNGEE. The CDR3 sequence is 18 residues long. CDR3 loop: CASSVVGGGRELAYEQYF. As DNA, the CDR3 is TGTGCCAGCAGCGTAGTTGGGGGGGGGCGGGAGTTGGCCTACGAGCAGTACTTC.

This sequence joins TRBV30 and TRBJ1-2; 9 positions match TRBD1. The germline CDR1 and CDR2 sequences are GTSNPN and SVGIG (reference sequence). V lost 0 bases, J lost 8 bases, and 7 bases stayed unmatched. The length of the CDR3 is 14 residues. The CDR3 coding sequence is TGTGCCTGGAGTGTACTAGGGACAGGGAGCGGCTACACCTTC. Translation: CAWSVLGTGSGYTF.

The chain is built from TRBV7-2 and TRBJ1-2; TRBD1 matches 7 bases. From germline, CDR1 is SGHTA and CDR2 FQGNSA. CDR3 size: 13 residues. With 2 bases clipped from V and 8 bases from J, the junction kept 5 bases outside the gene matches. This CDR3 is CASSLRGPGGYTF. The CDR3 DNA sequence: TGTGCCAGCAGCTTAAGGGGGCCGGGAGGCTACACCTTC.

The rearrangement links TRBV5-1 to TRBJ1-1, with 8 bases identical to TRBD1. The CDR3 spans 15 residues. V shed 3 bases and J 5 bases; nucleotides not matched to a gene: 9. The germline CDR1 and CDR2 sequences are SGHRS and YFSETQ. The CDR3 here is CASSSGGTGRTEAFF. The CDR3 coding sequence is TGCGCCAGCAGCTCGGGCGGGACAGGCCGAACTGAAGCTTTCTTT. Full variable domain (remainder filled in from reference TRBV5-1 and TRBJ1-1): KAGVTQTPRYLIKTRGQQVTLSCSPISGHRSVSWYQQTPGQGLQFLFEYFSETQRNKGNFPGRFSGRQFSNSRSEMNVSTLELGDSALYLCASSSGGTGRTEAFFGQGTRLTVV.

The rearrangement joins TRBV7-9 to TRBJ2-3; a weak D match, TRBD1 (6 bases). Trimming stripped 6 bases from V and 1 base from J, with 14 bases between. The CDR3 totals 15 residues. Germline values: CDR1 SEHNR, CDR2 FQNEAQ (reference sequence). CDR3 in DNA: TGTGCCAGCAGGCAAACAGGGACCCGCACAGATACGCAGTATTTT. It codes for CASRQTGTRTDTQYF.